The rows below give T cell receptor beta chains drawn from one sample of a study of graft-versus-host responses after intestinal transplantation. Profiled with immunoSEQ multiplex PCR; TCRdb holds only in-frame clones, not every one. In the table there are tens of thousands of clones, around 96% of which are singletons. These receptors' targets are unknown. The material was unstimulated CD8+ T cells sorted from spleen or lymph node cells, obtained before intestinal transplant. The receptors were sampled from a human donor who received an intestinal transplant. Each CDR3 is given with its conserved first and last residue. Fields, in order: V gene, J gene, CDR3 protein.

v_gene: TRBV4-1; j_gene: TRBJ2-6; CDR3aa: CASSQDDRAGANVLTF
v_gene: TRBV27; j_gene: TRBJ1-2; CDR3aa: CASSQTMGTVQPYTF
v_gene: TRBV9; j_gene: TRBJ1-2; CDR3aa: CASSVEGSGRVYGYTF
v_gene: TRBV28; j_gene: TRBJ2-4; CDR3aa: CASRHLTGDRAKNIQYF
v_gene: TRBV5-5; j_gene: TRBJ1-2; CDR3aa: CASWTGGSGYTF
v_gene: TRBV27; j_gene: TRBJ2-1; CDR3aa: CASSLGTPPYNEQFF
v_gene: TRBV7-9; j_gene: TRBJ2-7; CDR3aa: CASSLPGQIPYEQYF
v_gene: TRBV29-1; j_gene: TRBJ2-1; CDR3aa: CSVDPYLVHDEQFF
v_gene: TRBV11-2; j_gene: TRBJ1-2; CDR3aa: CASSSNYPPGYTF
v_gene: TRBV19; j_gene: TRBJ2-1; CDR3aa: CASSPVAANPYNEQFF
v_gene: TRBV4-1; j_gene: TRBJ2-7; CDR3aa: CASSVGLRGPSYEQYF
v_gene: TRBV19; j_gene: TRBJ2-1; CDR3aa: CASSMLAQYNEQFF
v_gene: TRBV11-2; j_gene: TRBJ2-5; CDR3aa: CASSSGTEETQYF
v_gene: TRBV27; j_gene: TRBJ1-1; CDR3aa: CASSFRGAEAFF
v_gene: TRBV27; j_gene: TRBJ1-5; CDR3aa: CASSWQGGNQPQHF
v_gene: TRBV19; j_gene: TRBJ1-3; CDR3aa: CASTARWYSGNTIYF
v_gene: TRBV5-6; j_gene: TRBJ2-7; CDR3aa: CASSLEPGGTEYF
v_gene: TRBV5-1; j_gene: TRBJ1-1; CDR3aa: CASSLSSTDSLMNTEAFF
v_gene: TRBV5-1; j_gene: TRBJ1-1; CDR3aa: CASSFGQAINTEAFF
v_gene: TRBV4-1; j_gene: TRBJ2-7; CDR3aa: CASSQEGTLIYEQYF
v_gene: TRBV4-1; j_gene: TRBJ2-5; CDR3aa: CASSPGWGPTQETQYF
v_gene: TRBV6-5; j_gene: TRBJ2-7; CDR3aa: CASSLGTPYEQYF
v_gene: TRBV4-1; j_gene: TRBJ2-7; CDR3aa: CASSHTQGAGVYEQYF
v_gene: TRBV25-1; j_gene: TRBJ2-1; CDR3aa: CASSELRGSSYNEQFF
v_gene: TRBV4-1; j_gene: TRBJ1-2; CDR3aa: CASSEGGTGSPYGYTF
v_gene: TRBV7-9; j_gene: TRBJ2-5; CDR3aa: CASSLPGHTEETQYF
v_gene: TRBV9; j_gene: TRBJ2-5; CDR3aa: CASSEGTSGSLGETQYF
v_gene: TRBV10-2; j_gene: NA; CDR3aa: CASSESRGYEQYF
v_gene: TRBV11-3; j_gene: TRBJ2-7; CDR3aa: CASRLAGSYEQYF